This entry concerns a single TCR beta chain. The source of the sample is a study of blood T cell repertoires in COVID-19. In terms of age and location, participants ranged from roughly 18 to 100 years and lived in under 30 US areas. The V end lost 4 bases, the J end lost 10 bases, and 9 bases lay between the germline ends. In germline, CDR1 is SGHNT, CDR2 YYREEE (reference sequence). This CDR3 is 11 amino acids long. Assay used: immunoSEQ multiplex PCR; TCRdb lists only in-frame clones, some missing. The sample has roughly 280,000 clones, roughly 86% seen once. Material: PBMCs or T cells enriched from blood (not recorded which). The TCR comes from a woman aged 60 to 75 who had recovered from COVID-19. The chain recombines TRBV5-4 with TRBJ2-1; possibly TRBD1 for D (6 bases). CDR3 coding DNA: TGTGCCAGCAGCGCAGGGGAGGAGCAGTTCTTC. It is translated as CASSAGEEQFF.